This T cell receptor (beta chain) was obtained from a study of control samples from healthy donors and cancer patients. Using immunoSEQ multiplex PCR, the repertoire was profiled, and TCRdb retains in-frame clones only, with some absent. The sample yields about 160,000 clones, around 96% seen once. Germline loops: CDR1 LGHNA, CDR2 YSLEER. CDR3 length: 17 amino acids. Trimming cost V 0 bases and J 4 bases; bases outside gene matches: 10. The sequence was collected from a middle-aged woman in good health. The sample was blood. The chain joins TRBV4-3 to TRBJ1-2, with 8 bases matching TRBD1. CDR3 residues: CASSQDPPGQVFYGYTF. In DNA form, the CDR3 reads TGCGCCAGCAGCCAAGACCCCCCGGGACAGGTCTTCTATGGCTACACCTTC.